These T cell receptor beta chains were read from a single sample in a study of shared clonotypes between healthy human individuals. Profiled with immunoSEQ multiplex PCR; TCRdb holds only in-frame clones, not every one. The repertoire holds millions of clones, with 93% as singletons. Specimen: naive CD8+ T cells from PBMCs. The receptors were sampled from a man between 18 and 29 years old in good health. Some clones in this sample may be carry-over from other donors' samples. CDR3s include the opening cysteine and the closing phenylalanine or tryptophan. Fields, in order: D gene, V gene, clone size, J gene, CDR3 DNA, CDR3 protein. A D gene is named only where the DNA matches it firmly. Clone size appears in some rows only: once, few, many, or a class for an expanded clone.

>TRBD1|TRBV7-9|.|TRBJ1-6
TGTGCCAGCAGCTCAAGCCTTGGGACAGGGGGCTATAATTCACCCCTCCACTTT
CASSSSLGTGGYNSPLHF
>.|TRBV10-3|.|TRBJ2-1
TGTGCCACCACTATAGCGGTGAGCTCCTACAATGAGCAGTTCTTC
CATTIAVSSYNEQFF
>TRBD1|TRBV11-3|.|TRBJ2-2
TGTGCCAGCAGCTTTGGACAGGGGGAAACCGGGGAGCTGTTTTTT
CASSFGQGETGELFF
>.|TRBV9|.|TRBJ2-1
TGTGCCAGCAGCGTCTCGGGACTCTTAGTCTTC
CASSVSGLLVF
>.|TRBV6-5|.|TRBJ2-7
TGTGCCAGCAGTTACTCCAGGGGGGGCCCGTACGAGCAGTACTTC
CASSYSRGGPYEQYF
>.|TRBV7-3|.|TRBJ2-1
TGTGCCAGCAGCTCGTCCCGCGCAGTCTACAATGAGCAGTTCTTC
CASSSSRAVYNEQFF
>.|TRBV4-1|.|TRBJ2-1
TGCGCCAGCAGCCAAGATCTTGGCTACCATCTCTTCAATGAGCAGTTCTTC
CASSQDLGYHLFNEQFF
>.|TRBV5-5|.|TRBJ2-1
TGTGCCAGCAGCCACAGCTCCTACAATGAGCAGTTCTTC
CASSHSSYNEQFF
>TRBD1|TRBV7-9|.|TRBJ2-7
TGTGCCAGCAGCACCCGTACGGACAGGGTTTCTGACGAGCAGTACTTC
CASSTRTDRVSDEQYF
>TRBD2|TRBV11-2|.|TRBJ2-2
TGTGCCAGCAGCTCGCGGACTAGAATGAGCGGGGAGCTGTTTTTT
CASSSRTRMSGELFF
>TRBD1|TRBV25-1|once|TRBJ2-7
TGTGCCAGCAGTGACAGAGGACAGGTCCGGGAGCAGTACTTC
CASSDRGQVREQYF
>.|TRBV27|.|TRBJ2-1
TGTGCCAGCAGTGCCAACGGGGGCTCCTACAATGAGCAGTTCTTC
CASSANGGSYNEQFF
>.|TRBV2|once|TRBJ2-7
TGTGCCAGCACTGGGAACTACGAGCAGTACTTC
CASTGNYEQYF
>.|TRBV11-2|.|TRBJ2-3
TGTGCCAGCAGACCGTGGGAGCAATTCACAGATACGCAGTATTTT
CASRPWEQFTDTQYF
>.|TRBV19|once|TRBJ1-1
TGTGCCAGTAGTATATTAGTGAACACTGAAGCTTTCTTT
CASSILVNTEAFF
>.|TRBV11-2|.|TRBJ2-1
TGTGCCAGCAGCCAAGGGGTTCTGTTCGGGTACAATGAGCAGTTCTTC
CASSQGVLFGYNEQFF
>.|TRBV7-9|.|TRBJ2-5
TGTGCCAGCAGCCCAACAAGGGGGGAAGAGACCCAGTACTTC
CASSPTRGEETQYF
>.|TRBV11-2|.|TRBJ2-1
TGTGCCAGCAGCCTAGGACTGGGAGGTTCCAATGAGCAGTTCTTC
CASSLGLGGSNEQFF
>.|TRBV6-5|.|TRBJ2-7
TGTGCCAGCAGTTACTCGGGGTCCCCCCTCGAGCAGTACTTC
CASSYSGSPLEQYF
>.|TRBV18|few|TRBJ2-7
TGTGCCAGCTCACCCGAGACAGGATCCTACGAGCAGTACTTC
CASSPETGSYEQYF
>.|TRBV27|.|TRBJ2-7
TGTGCCAGCAGCGCGGGGCAGGGGCCCTACGAGCAGTACTTC
CASSAGQGPYEQYF
>.|TRBV7-9|.|TRBJ2-2
TGTGCCAGCAGCTTAGTTTCAGCCGGGGAGCTGTTTTTT
CASSLVSAGELFF